This T cell receptor beta chain was documented in a study of T-cell memory formation after mild COVID-19. Study as a whole: TCR clusters were mostly confined to one donor each.

Study-wide points: Mainly in CM and EM were contracting CD4+ clones; CD8+ were in EMRA.

TCRdb fed the 5' RACE reads into MiXCR, producing one record per CDR3 protein. Here the sample spans 270,000 or so distinct CDR3 sequences, approximately 15% being singletons. In this sample, this clonotype turned up a few times. Its specificity is not known. The sample taken for sequencing was PBMCs or a T cell subset sorted from them (not recorded which). The origin of this receptor is a man between 18 and 29 years old who had mild COVID-19 (a few samples of this study predate the infection). Cell type and time point are not known.

CDR3 amino acids: CATFRGAGELFF. CDR3 DNA sequence: TGTGCCACCTTTAGGGGGGCCGGGGAGCTGTTTTTT. This chain links TRBV12-3 or TRBV12-4 with TRBJ2-2; D may be TRBD1 or TRBD2 (6 bases each). V lost 10 bases and J 6 bases, leaving 12 bases between the germline ends. The CDR3 has 12 residues.